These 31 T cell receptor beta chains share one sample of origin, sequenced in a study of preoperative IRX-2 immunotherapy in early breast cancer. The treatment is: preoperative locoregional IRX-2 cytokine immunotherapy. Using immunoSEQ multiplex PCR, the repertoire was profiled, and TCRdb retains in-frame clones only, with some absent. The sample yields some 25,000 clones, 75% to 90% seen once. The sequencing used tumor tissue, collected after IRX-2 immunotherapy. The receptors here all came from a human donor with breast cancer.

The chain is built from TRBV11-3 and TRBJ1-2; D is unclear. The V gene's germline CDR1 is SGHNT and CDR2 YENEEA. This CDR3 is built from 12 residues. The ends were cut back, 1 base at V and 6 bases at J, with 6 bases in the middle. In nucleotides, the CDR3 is TGTGCCAGCAGCTTAGTAGCGAATGGCTACACCTTC. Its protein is CASSLVANGYTF.

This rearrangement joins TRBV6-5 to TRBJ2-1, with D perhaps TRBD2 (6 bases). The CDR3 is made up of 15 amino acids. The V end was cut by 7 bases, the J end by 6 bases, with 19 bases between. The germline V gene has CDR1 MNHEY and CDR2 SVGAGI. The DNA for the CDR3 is TGTGCCAGCACGGGCGGGACTTCGAGACGCAATGAGCAGTTCTTC. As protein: CASTGGTSRRNEQFF.

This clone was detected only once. CDR3 sequence reads: CASRLTGTPSYNEQFF. Here the CDR3 DNA reads TGCGCCAGCAGATTAACCGGGACTCCATCCTACAATGAGCAGTTCTTC. V gene TRBV5-1 combines with J gene TRBJ2-1, with D possibly TRBD2 on 6 matching bases. Trimming removed 5 bases at V and 1 base at J, with 16 bases between. Germline V gene sequence: CDR1 SGHRS, CDR2 YFSETQ. This CDR3 spans 16 amino acids.

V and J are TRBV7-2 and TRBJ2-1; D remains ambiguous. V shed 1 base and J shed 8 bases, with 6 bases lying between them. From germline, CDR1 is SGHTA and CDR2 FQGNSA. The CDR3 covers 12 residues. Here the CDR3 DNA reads TGTGCCAGCAGCTTAGAAGTACATGAGCAGTTCTTC. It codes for CASSLEVHEQFF.

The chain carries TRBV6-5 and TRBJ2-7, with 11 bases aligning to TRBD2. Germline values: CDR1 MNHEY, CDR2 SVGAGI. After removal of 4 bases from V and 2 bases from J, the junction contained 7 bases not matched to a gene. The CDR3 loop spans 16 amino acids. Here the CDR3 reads CASSFSGTSGTYEQYF. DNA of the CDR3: TGTGCCAGCAGTTTCTCCGGGACTAGCGGCACCTACGAGCAGTACTTC.

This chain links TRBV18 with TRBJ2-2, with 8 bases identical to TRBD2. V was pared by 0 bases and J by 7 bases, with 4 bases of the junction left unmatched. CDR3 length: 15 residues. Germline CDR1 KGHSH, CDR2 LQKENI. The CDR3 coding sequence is TGTGCCAGCTCACCACCGGGGACTAGGTTCGGGGAGCTGTTTTTT. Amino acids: CASSPPGTRFGELFF.

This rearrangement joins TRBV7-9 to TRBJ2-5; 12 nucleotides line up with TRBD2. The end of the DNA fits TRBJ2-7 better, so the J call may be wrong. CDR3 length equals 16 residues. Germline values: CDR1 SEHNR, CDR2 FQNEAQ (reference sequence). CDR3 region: CASSLAPLAGGYEQYF. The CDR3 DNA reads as TGTGCCAGCAGCTTAGCCCCACTAGCGGGGGGCTACGAGCAGTACTTC.

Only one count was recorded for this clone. CDR3 residues: CASSEFERGWGDTQYF. The CDR3 bases are TGTGCCAGCAGTGAATTCGAGCGGGGCTGGGGAGATACGCAGTATTTT. The chain combines TRBV25-1 with TRBJ2-3, with 7 nucleotides matching TRBD2. The J segment lost 5 bases and the V segment lost 1 base, leaving 9 bases of the junction unmatched. This CDR3 is built from 16 residues. The germline CDR1 and CDR2 sequences are MGHDK and SYGVNS.

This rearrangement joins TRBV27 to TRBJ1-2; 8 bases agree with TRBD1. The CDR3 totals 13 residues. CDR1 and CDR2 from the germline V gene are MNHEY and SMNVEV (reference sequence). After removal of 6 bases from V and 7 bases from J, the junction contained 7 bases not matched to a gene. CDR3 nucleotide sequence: TGTGCCAGCAGGCCTACAGGGGGGGCTGGCTACACCTTC. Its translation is CASRPTGGAGYTF.

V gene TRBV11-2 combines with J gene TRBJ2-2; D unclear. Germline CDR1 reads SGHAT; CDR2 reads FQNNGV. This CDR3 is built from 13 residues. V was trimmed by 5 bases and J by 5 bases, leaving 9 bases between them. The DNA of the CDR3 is TGTGCCAGCAGCATCCAGGCAACCGGGGAGCTGTTTTTT. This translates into CASSIQATGELFF.

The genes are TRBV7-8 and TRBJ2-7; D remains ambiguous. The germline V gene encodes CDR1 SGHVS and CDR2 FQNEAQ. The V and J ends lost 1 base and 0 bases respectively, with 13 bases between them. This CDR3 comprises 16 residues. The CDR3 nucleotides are TGTGCCAGCAGCTTAGAACGGCCCCACCCCTCCTACGAGCAGTACTTC. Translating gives CASSLERPHPSYEQYF. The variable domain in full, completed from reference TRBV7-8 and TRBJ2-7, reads GAGVSQSPRYKVAKRGQDVALRCDPISGHVSLFWYQQALGQGPEFLTYFQNEAQLDKSGLPSDRFFAERPEGSVSTLKIQRTQQEDSAVYLCASSLERPHPSYEQYFGPGTRLTVT.

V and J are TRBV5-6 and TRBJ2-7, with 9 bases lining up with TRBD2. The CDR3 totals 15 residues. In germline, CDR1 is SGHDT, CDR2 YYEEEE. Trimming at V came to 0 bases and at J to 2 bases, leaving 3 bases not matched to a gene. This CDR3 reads CASSLGGGAPYEQYF. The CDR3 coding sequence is TGTGCCAGCAGCTTGGGCGGGGGGGCCCCCTACGAGCAGTACTTC.

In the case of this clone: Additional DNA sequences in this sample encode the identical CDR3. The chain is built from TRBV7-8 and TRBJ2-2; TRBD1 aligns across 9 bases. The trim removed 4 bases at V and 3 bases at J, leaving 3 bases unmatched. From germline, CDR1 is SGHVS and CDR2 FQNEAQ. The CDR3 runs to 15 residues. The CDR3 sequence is CASSSRTGDTGELFF. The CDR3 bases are TGTGCCAGCAGCTCTAGGACAGGGGACACCGGGGAGCTGTTTTTT.

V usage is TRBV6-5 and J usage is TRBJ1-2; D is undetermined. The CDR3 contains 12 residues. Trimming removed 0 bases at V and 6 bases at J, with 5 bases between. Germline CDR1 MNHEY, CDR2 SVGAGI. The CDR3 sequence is CASSYSGDGYTF. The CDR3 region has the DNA TGTGCCAGCAGTTACTCTGGGGATGGCTACACCTTC.

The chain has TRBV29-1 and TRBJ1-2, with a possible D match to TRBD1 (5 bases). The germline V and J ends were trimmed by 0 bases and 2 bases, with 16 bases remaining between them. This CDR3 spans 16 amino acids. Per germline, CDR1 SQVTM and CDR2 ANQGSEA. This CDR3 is CSVEDLSSGPNYGYTF. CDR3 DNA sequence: TGCAGCGTTGAAGACCTCTCCTCGGGACCGAACTATGGCTACACCTTC. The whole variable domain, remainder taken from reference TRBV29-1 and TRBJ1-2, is SAVISQKPSRDICQRGTSLTIQCQVDSQVTMMFWYRQQPGQSLTLIATANQGSEATYESGFVIDKFPISRPNLTFSTLTVSNMSPEDSSIYLCSVEDLSSGPNYGYTFGSGTRLTVV.

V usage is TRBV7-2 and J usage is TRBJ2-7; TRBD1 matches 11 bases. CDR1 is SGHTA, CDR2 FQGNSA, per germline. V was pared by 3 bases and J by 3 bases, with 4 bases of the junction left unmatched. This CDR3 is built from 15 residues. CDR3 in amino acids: CASSLTGTGGYEQYF. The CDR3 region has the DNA TGTGCCAGCAGCTTGACCGGGACAGGGGGCTACGAGCAGTACTTC.

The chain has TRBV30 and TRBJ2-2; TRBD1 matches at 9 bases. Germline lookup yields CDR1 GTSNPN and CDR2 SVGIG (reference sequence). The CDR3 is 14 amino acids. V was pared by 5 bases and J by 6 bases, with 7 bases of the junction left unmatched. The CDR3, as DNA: TGTGCCTGGCGGACAGGGGTCCTCGCCGGGGAGCTGTTTTTT. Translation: CAWRTGVLAGELFF.

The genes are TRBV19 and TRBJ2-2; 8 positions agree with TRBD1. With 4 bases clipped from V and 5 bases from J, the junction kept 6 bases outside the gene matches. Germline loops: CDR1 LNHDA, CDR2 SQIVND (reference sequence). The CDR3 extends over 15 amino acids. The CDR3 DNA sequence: TGTGCCAGTAGTACGGGACAGGAGCGGACCGGGGAGCTGTTTTTT. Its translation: CASSTGQERTGELFF.

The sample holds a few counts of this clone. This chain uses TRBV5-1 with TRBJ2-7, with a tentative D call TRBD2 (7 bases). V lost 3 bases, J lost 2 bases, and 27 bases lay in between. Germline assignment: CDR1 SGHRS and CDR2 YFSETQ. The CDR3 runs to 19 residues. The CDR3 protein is CASSSYPFGGRETTYEQYF. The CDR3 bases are TGCGCCAGCAGCTCTTACCCCTTCGGGGGGCGGGAGACAACCTACGAGCAGTACTTC.

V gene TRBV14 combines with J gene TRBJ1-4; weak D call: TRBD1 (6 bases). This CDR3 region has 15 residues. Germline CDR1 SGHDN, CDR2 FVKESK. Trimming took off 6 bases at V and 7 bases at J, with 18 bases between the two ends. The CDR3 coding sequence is TGTGCCAGCAGTCGACCGGGACACCGCTCTGAAAAACTGTTTTTT. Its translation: CASSRPGHRSEKLFF.

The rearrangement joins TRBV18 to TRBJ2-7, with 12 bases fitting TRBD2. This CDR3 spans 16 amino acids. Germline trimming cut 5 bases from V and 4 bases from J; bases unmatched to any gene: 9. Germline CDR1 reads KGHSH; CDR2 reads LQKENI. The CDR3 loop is CASSSATSGSSYEQYF. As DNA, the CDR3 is TGTGCCAGCTCATCTGCGACTAGCGGGAGTTCGTACGAGCAGTACTTC.

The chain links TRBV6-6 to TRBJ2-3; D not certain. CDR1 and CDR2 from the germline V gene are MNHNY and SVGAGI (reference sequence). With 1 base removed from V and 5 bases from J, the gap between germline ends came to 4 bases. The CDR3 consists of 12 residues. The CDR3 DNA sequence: TGTGCCAGCAGTTACTTGGTAGATACGCAGTATTTT. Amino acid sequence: CASSYLVDTQYF.

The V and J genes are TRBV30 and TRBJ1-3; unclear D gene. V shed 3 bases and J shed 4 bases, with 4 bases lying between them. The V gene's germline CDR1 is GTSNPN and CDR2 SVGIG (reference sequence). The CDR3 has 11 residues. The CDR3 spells CAWRTGNTIYF. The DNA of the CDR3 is TGTGCCTGGAGGACAGGAAACACCATATATTTT.

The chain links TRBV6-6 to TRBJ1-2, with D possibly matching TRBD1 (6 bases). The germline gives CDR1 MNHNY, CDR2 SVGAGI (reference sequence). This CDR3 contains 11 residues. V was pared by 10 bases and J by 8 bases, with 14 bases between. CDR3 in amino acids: CATRDTAGYTF. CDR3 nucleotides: TGTGCCACCCGGGACACCGCGGGCTACACCTTC.

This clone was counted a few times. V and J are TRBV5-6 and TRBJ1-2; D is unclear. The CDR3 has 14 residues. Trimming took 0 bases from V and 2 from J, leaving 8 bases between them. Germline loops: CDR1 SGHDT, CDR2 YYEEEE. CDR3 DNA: TGTGCCAGCAGCTTGGATGGGGTCAACTATGGCTACACCTTC. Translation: CASSLDGVNYGYTF.

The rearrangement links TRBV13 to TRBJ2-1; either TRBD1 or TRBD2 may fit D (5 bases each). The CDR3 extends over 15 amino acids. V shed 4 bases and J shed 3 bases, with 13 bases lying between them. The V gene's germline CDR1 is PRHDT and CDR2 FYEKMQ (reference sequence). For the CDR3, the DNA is TGTGCCAGCAGCTATGACACAGGAGGCTACAATGAGCAGTTCTTC. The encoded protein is CASSYDTGGYNEQFF.

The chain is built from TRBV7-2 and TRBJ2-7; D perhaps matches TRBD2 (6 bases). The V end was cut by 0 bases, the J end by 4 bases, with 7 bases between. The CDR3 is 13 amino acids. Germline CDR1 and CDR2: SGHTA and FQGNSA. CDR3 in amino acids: CASSLAGLYEQYF. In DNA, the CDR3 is TGTGCCAGCAGCTTAGCGGGACTTTACGAGCAGTACTTC.

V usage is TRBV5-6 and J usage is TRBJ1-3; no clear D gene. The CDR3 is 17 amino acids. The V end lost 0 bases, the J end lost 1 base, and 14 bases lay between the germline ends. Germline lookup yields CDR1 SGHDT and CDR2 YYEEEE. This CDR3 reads CASSLGELRLSGNTIYF. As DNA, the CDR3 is TGTGCCAGCAGCTTGGGGGAGCTGCGACTGTCTGGAAACACCATATATTTT. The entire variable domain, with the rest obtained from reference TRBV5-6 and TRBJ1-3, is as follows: DAGVTQSPTHLIKTRGQQVTLRCSPKSGHDTVSWYQQALGQGPQFIFQYYEEEERQRGNFPDRFSGHQFPNYSSELNVNALLLGDSALYLCASSLGELRLSGNTIYFGEGSWLTVV.

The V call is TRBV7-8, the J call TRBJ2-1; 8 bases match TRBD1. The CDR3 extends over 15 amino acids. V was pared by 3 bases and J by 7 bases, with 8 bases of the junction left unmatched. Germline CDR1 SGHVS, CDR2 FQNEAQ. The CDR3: CASSLQGARPNEQFF. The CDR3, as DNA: TGTGCCAGCAGCTTGCAGGGGGCGAGGCCTAATGAGCAGTTCTTC.

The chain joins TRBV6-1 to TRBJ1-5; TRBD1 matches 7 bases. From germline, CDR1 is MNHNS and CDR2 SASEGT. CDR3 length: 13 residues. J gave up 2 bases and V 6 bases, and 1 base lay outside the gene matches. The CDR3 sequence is CASRQGGNQPQHF. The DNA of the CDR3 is TGTGCCAGCAGGCAGGGGGGCAATCAGCCCCAGCATTTT.

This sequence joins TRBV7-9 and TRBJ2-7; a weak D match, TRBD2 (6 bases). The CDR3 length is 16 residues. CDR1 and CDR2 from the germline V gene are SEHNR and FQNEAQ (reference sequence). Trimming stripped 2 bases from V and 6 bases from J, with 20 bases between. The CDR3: CASSLRPPQEGGEQYF. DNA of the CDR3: TGTGCCAGCAGCTTACGTCCCCCCCAGGAGGGAGGCGAGCAGTACTTC.